Below, 11 T cell receptor beta chains from the same sample are listed, as sequenced in a study of blood T cell repertoires in COVID-19. Profiling relied on immunoSEQ multiplex PCR, and the TCRdb table lists in-frame clones only, not all of them. The sample includes about 300,000 clones, about 91% seen only once; the top ten take under 8%. The sequenced sample was peripheral blood. The source is a woman under 40 who had recovered from COVID-19.

The V and J genes are TRBV14 and TRBJ2-7; the D gene is possibly TRBD1 (5 bases). Trimming cost V 4 bases and J 2 bases, with 18 bases left between them. Germline-derived CDR1 and CDR2 are SGHDN and FVKESK. This CDR3 comprises 16 residues. The DNA for the CDR3 is TGTGCCAGCAGCCCCTTTCGTGGAAGGGGAACCTACGAGCAGTACTTC. Translated, it gives CASSPFRGRGTYEQYF.

This chain links TRBV28 with TRBJ2-7; 8 positions match TRBD2. CDR1 is MDHEN, CDR2 SYDVKM, per germline. The V and J ends lost 6 bases and 5 bases, in that order; junction bases with no gene match: 6. This CDR3 contains 13 residues. CDR3 region: CASSPGGVHEQYF. The CDR3 region has the DNA TGTGCCAGCAGCCCCGGGGGGGTCCACGAGCAGTACTTC.

The chain carries TRBV5-6 and TRBJ2-5; 7 bases are a match to TRBD1. This CDR3 region has 15 residues. Germline CDR1 and CDR2: SGHDT and YYEEEE. V was pared by 2 bases and J by 3 bases, with 7 bases of the junction left unmatched. CDR3 DNA sequence: TGTGCCAGCAGCTTTCAGTCCAGGGGGAAAGAGACCCAGTACTTC. Encoded protein: CASSFQSRGKETQYF.

This clone has a handful of counts. Other DNA sequences in this specimen translate into the identical CDR3. The CDR3 sequence: CASSRTGTSGTDTQYF. CDR3 DNA: TGCGCCAGCAGCCGCACCGGGACTAGCGGTACAGATACGCAGTATTTT. The rearrangement uses TRBV5-1 and TRBJ2-3; 11 bases agree with TRBD2. In germline, CDR1 is SGHRS, CDR2 YFSETQ. The CDR3 covers 16 residues. Unmatched junction bases numbered 7, after V lost 4 bases and J lost 3 bases.

This chain joins TRBV30 and TRBJ2-1; D is possibly TRBD2 (7 bases). V was pared by 0 bases and J by 15 bases, with 18 bases between. CDR3 size: 13 residues. CDR1 is GTSNPN and CDR2 is SVGIG in the germline V gene (reference sequence). CDR3 bases: TGTGCCTGGAGTGTAACCCTGGGGGGGCTTGCGTTCTTC. Translating gives CAWSVTLGGLAFF.

The chain employs TRBV9 and TRBJ2-3, with D hard to call. Between the trimmed V and J ends, which lost 3 bases and 3 bases, there was a span of 14 bases. CDR3 length: 15 residues. CDR1 is SGDLS, CDR2 YYNGEE, per germline. The CDR3 nucleotides read TGTGCCAGCAGCGAAACGCCCAGGCCGACAGATACGCAGTATTTT. It is translated as CASSETPRPTDTQYF.

The chain combines TRBV28 with TRBJ1-1; 7 positions match TRBD1. The germline V gene has CDR1 MDHEN and CDR2 SYDVKM. Unmatched junction bases numbered 10, after V lost 6 bases and J lost 6 bases. This CDR3 region has 14 residues. The CDR3 loop is CASSTGVGGPEAFF. The CDR3 DNA reads as TGTGCCAGCAGCACAGGGGTGGGTGGCCCTGAAGCTTTCTTT.

This chain joins TRBV18 and TRBJ1-4, with D maybe TRBD1 (5 bases). There are 14 residues in the CDR3. V gave up 2 bases and J gave up 7 bases, with 11 bases separating them. The germline V gene encodes CDR1 KGHSH and CDR2 LQKENI. CDR3 in amino acids: CASSPGRGIEKLFF. CDR3 sequence (DNA): TGTGCCAGCTCACCAGGGCGGGGGATTGAAAAACTGTTTTTT.

The chain couples TRBV11-3 to TRBJ1-1; 9 bases are a match to TRBD1. The CDR3 has 13 residues. V shed 5 bases, J shed 6 bases, and the junction held 4 bases outside the gene matches. Germline-derived CDR1 and CDR2 are SGHNT and YENEEA. Written as DNA, the CDR3 is TGTGCCAGCAGCCGGGGACAGGGAGCTGAAGCTTTCTTT. As protein: CASSRGQGAEAFF.

The rearrangement links TRBV4-3 to TRBJ2-3, with unresolved D. From germline, CDR1 is LGHNA and CDR2 YSLEER. V was trimmed by 4 bases and J by 2 bases, leaving 19 bases between them. This CDR3 contains 17 residues. CDR3 nucleotide sequence: TGCGCCAGCAGCCGAAATTCAGCCGGGTCCGCCACAGATACGCAGTATTTT. Translating gives CASSRNSAGSATDTQYF.

This clone was seen only once. Additional DNA sequences in this sample encode the identical CDR3. The CDR3 sequence: CASSAGNTEAFF. CDR3 in DNA: TGTGCCAGCTCCGCGGGGAACACTGAAGCTTTCTTT. The chain links TRBV18 to TRBJ1-1; no reliable D call. CDR1 and CDR2 (germline): KGHSH, LQKENI. The V and J ends lost 6 bases and 1 base respectively, with 6 bases between them. The CDR3 has 12 amino acids.